This T cell receptor (beta chain) comes out of a study of T cell responses to AZD1222 COVID-19 vaccine listed by TCRdb under 2021. Notes on the research overall: Because spike-specific TCR depth and breadth did not differ between the two schedules, AZD1222 recipients who got a second dose at roughly 4 weeks were pooled with those who got a second dose at roughly 12 weeks. Trial participants were enrolled by age into 18-55, 56-69 and 70-plus year subgroups, with around 140, 26 and 57 TCR-sequenced participants respectively. A total of about 250 trial participants underwent TCR sequencing, of whom roughly 210 had received two doses of AZD1222 and roughly 26 had received two doses of the MenACWY control vaccine.

V is cut back by 10 bases and J by 6 bases, with 12 bases in the junction unmatched. From cysteine to phenylalanine, the CDR3 is 14 amino acids long. Just CDR3 DNA is preserved here, 42 bases in frame from base 1. Based on the germline V gene (reference sequence), the CDR1 and CDR2 sequences are LNHDA and SQIVND. In the case of this clone: Its recognized antigen is unknown. Base qualities are not at hand, and no much larger clone is one base apart.

The CDR3 regions of human TCRbeta chains were analyzed by immunosequencing. The published analysis was carried out like this. Repertoire TCRs were matched against a reference library of SARS-CoV-2-specific TCRs generated with the MIRA antigen-specificity platform. Breadth meant the fraction of unique TCRs that were SARS-CoV-2-associated, whereas depth meant the fraction of total T cells that were SARS-CoV-2-associated. Using the MIRA data, every spike-specific TCR was mapped to the spike region that the TCR reacted to and assigned to either a CD4 or a CD8 class. Log10-transformed breadth and depth values were compared by one-way ANOVA with Sidak's multiple comparisons tests. TCRdb stores this immuneACCESS table with in-frame sequences only. Part of the clones is absent; in the studies checked, under half of the shortfall reflects unresolved V genes, and no reason is known for the rest. That table supplies the V and J calls and clone size; D and trimming were determined from the DNA. This sample is represented by 100,000 to 120,000 clones; 87% of them were singletons. Together, the top ten hold roughly 3.2% of the sample.

This specimen's time point label, per the study, means: baseline before first vaccination. Vaccinee samples were obtained from the UK trials COV001 and COV002, which included a single-blind randomized controlled phase 2/3 trial of AZD1222 (ChAdOx1 nCoV-19) in healthy adults. Trial participant PBMC samples were collected at day 0 and day 28 after the second dose for TCRbeta chain sequencing. The paper's findings and limits, for the study overall: Reportedly, almost half of the unique spike-specific TCRs recognized epitopes lying outside the regions that are mutated in the B.1.351 and B.1.1.7 variants. Because no samples from the day 14 peak response were available, repertoires could be characterized only after the peak T cell response. Most participants were white British and females outnumbered males, and the authors suggested that clonal diversity may have been underestimated. Conclusions about previously exposed vaccinees are limited because only six or seven AZD1222 recipients were SARS-CoV-2 seropositive at baseline. The 56-69-year group was small, and its depth increase did not reach significance, likely because of low power. Vaccine-associated CD4 TCRs spanned the whole spike protein, with dominant responses in regions 160-218 and 743-854. After two AZD1222 doses, both the breadth and the depth of spike-specific TCRs were significantly higher than at day 0 and than in MenACWY recipients.

Specimen: peripheral blood, collected on day 0 of AZD1222 vaccination. This TCR was sampled from an adult in good health. This chain joins TRBV19 to TRBJ1-2, with TRBD1 matching 9 junction bases. In nucleotide form, the sequence is TGTGCCACAACGACAGGGGGGTCGTGGAATGGCTACACCTTC. Its translation is CATTTGGSWNGYTF. This CDR3, with the reference TRBV19 and TRBJ1-2 proteins standing in past its ends, gives the full variable domain DGGITQSPKYLFRKEGQNVTLSCEQNLNHDAMYWYRQDPGQGLRLIYYSQIVNDFQKGDIAEGYSVSREKKESFPLTVTSAQKNPTAFYLCATTTGGSWNGYTFGSGTRLTVV.